The source of this T cell receptor beta chain is a study of T-cell memory formation after mild COVID-19. TCRdb independently ran MiXCR on the 5' RACE reads; one entry per CDR3 protein. The sample shows hundreds of thousands of distinct CDR3 sequences, around 17% of them seen only once. The study's findings and limits: Clones which contracted sat mainly in CM and EM if CD4+, and in EMRA if CD8+.

This clonotype was picked up a small number of times. Its antigen is unidentified. CDR1 SGHVS and CDR2 FNYEAQ come from the germline V gene. The CDR3 loop spans 14 amino acids. V lost 4 bases, J lost 6 bases, and 3 bases stayed unmatched. The TCR comes from an adult woman who had mild COVID-19 (a few samples of this study predate the infection). Cell type and time point are not known. Input material: PBMCs or a T cell subset sorted from them (not recorded which). The chain is built from TRBV7-6 and TRBJ1-4, with 9 nucleotides matching TRBD1. Here the CDR3 reads CASSWDRADEKLFF. Written as DNA, the CDR3 is TGTGCCAGCAGCTGGGACAGGGCGGATGAAAAACTGTTTTTT.